This TCR beta chain was identified in a study of STAT5B mutations in CD4+ large granular lymphocyte leukemia. Study-level information: The CDR3 'QG' motif was associated with a particular HLA allele among healthy donors. Study-level points and caveats: Main leukemic clonotypes were patient-specific, but 20% to 25% appeared at low frequency elsewhere. Top patient clones used TRBV06 genes more often: 8/27 versus 2/35 in controls.

Looked up from germline, CDR1 is MNHEY and CDR2 is SVGAGI. Trimming took off 4 bases at V and 8 bases at J, with 11 bases between the two ends. The CDR3 loop spans 12 amino acids. TCRdb keeps only in-frame clones here, not all; method: immunoSEQ multiplex PCR. The data hold around 35,000 clones, with roughly 85% observed a single time. Concerning this clone itself: Its antigen is not identified.

The sequencing sample was made of CD4+ T cells from blood buffy coats. The receptor was isolated from a human donor in good health. The chain uses TRBV6-5 and TRBJ1-2; D uncertain. CDR3 DNA sequence: TGTGCCAGCAGTTTACTCCCGGGAGGCTACACCTTC. Its protein is CASSLLPGGYTF.